The 4 T cell receptor beta chains listed next were all sequenced from one sample in a study of cytomegalovirus exposure and HLA in healthy donors. PCR was performed using 60 Vbeta and 13 Jbeta primers. Profiling relied on immunoSEQ multiplex PCR, and the TCRdb table lists in-frame clones only, not all of them. Of some 170,000 clones listed, around 86% were seen once; the top ten hold roughly 4%. The sequenced sample consisted of PBMCs. The receptors come from a man aged 45-60 years in good health and CMV-seropositive.

Concerning this clone itself: Other DNA sequences of this sample code for an identical CDR3. The chain is built from TRBV11-2 and TRBJ2-7, with 7 bases lining up with TRBD1. The CDR3 runs to 13 residues. Looked up from germline, CDR1 is SGHAT and CDR2 is FQNNGV. V lost 1 base and J lost 4; bases outside the gene matches: 1. CDR3: CASSLGTGYEQYF. Written as DNA, the CDR3 is TGTGCCAGCAGCTTAGGGACAGGTTACGAGCAGTACTTC.

V is TRBV6-6 and J is TRBJ2-7; 8 bases match TRBD2. The germline V gene has CDR1 MNHNY and CDR2 SVGAGI (reference sequence). The CDR3 loop spans 16 amino acids. V shed 2 bases and J 2 bases; nucleotides not matched to a gene: 8. For the CDR3, the DNA is TGTGCCAGCAGTTACAACTTAGCGGGGCCCACCTACGAGCAGTACTTC. Its translation: CASSYNLAGPTYEQYF.

V is TRBV9 and J is TRBJ1-3; TRBD1 agrees at 7 bases. Looked up from germline, CDR1 is SGDLS and CDR2 is YYNGEE. This CDR3 spans 15 amino acids. With V trimmed by 3 bases and J by 4 bases, 7 bases remained unmatched. The CDR3 spells CASSGRQGSGNTIYF. The CDR3 DNA follows: TGTGCCAGCAGCGGGAGACAGGGATCGGGAAACACCATATATTTT.

This clone was observed a few times. The rearrangement joins TRBV7-9 to TRBJ1-1, with 7 bases lining up with TRBD1. The CDR3 is 16 residues long. Trimming removed 4 bases from V and 2 bases from J; junction bases left unmatched: 10. Germline CDR1 is SEHNR and CDR2 is FQNEAQ (reference sequence). The CDR3 coding sequence is TGTGCCAGCAGCTCACCACGGGACAGTATCAACACTGAAGCTTTCTTT. Translating gives CASSSPRDSINTEAFF.